These 9 T cell receptor beta chains were all obtained from the same sample, sequenced in a study of OX40 agonist ivuxolimab in advanced cancers. Produced via immunoSEQ multiplex PCR; TCRdb's table is partial and in-frame only. The data show some 25,000 clones, 75% to 90% seen once. The sequenced sample was CD4+ or CD8+ T cells sorted from blood, obtained in a trial of the OX40 agonist ivuxolimab. All receptors derive from an adult with an advanced solid tumor such as melanoma, head and neck, liver or kidney cancer.

CDR3 sequence reads: CSVVSREARSSYNEQFF. The DNA of the CDR3 is TGCAGCGTTGTCTCGCGGGAGGCCCGCAGCTCCTACAATGAGCAGTTCTTC. The chain uses TRBV29-1 and TRBJ2-1; the match to TRBD2 covers 8 bases. The CDR3 sequence is 17 residues long. The ends lost 4 bases at V and 0 bases at J; junction bases unmatched: 11. Germline CDR1 is SQVTM and CDR2 is ANQGSEA.

The gene calls are TRBV4-3 and TRBJ2-3; 13 bases are a match to TRBD2. The CDR3 runs to 18 residues. V gave up 0 bases and J gave up 0 bases; unmatched junction bases: 3. Germline-derived CDR1 and CDR2 are LGHNA and YSLEER. The CDR3 protein is CASSQDMGLAGSTDTQYF. In DNA, the CDR3 is TGCGCCAGCAGCCAAGACATGGGACTAGCGGGGAGCACAGATACGCAGTATTTT.

This clone was seen ten or more times. This rearrangement joins TRBV30 to TRBJ1-1, with 7 bases fitting TRBD1. The CDR3 length is 14 residues. Germline assignment: CDR1 GTSNPN and CDR2 SVGIG (reference sequence). V lost 3 bases and J lost 4; bases outside the gene matches: 8. CDR3 bases: TGTGCCTGGAGAGCCCCGACAGGGAGCACTGAAGCTTTCTTT. Translation: CAWRAPTGSTEAFF.

The V and J genes are TRBV19 and TRBJ1-2, with D perhaps TRBD1 (5 bases). Looked up from germline, CDR1 is LNHDA and CDR2 is SQIVND (reference sequence). V lost 1 base, J lost 2 bases, and 5 bases lay in between. The CDR3 consists of 13 residues. The CDR3 protein is CASSIAGNYGYTF. CDR3 nucleotide sequence: TGTGCCAGTAGTATAGCAGGGAACTATGGCTACACCTTC.

This chain connects TRBV19 to TRBJ2-1, with TRBD2 matching 7 bases. V lost 5 bases and J lost 9; bases outside the gene matches: 13. The germline gives CDR1 LNHDA, CDR2 SQIVND (reference sequence). CDR3 length: 15 amino acids. CDR3 amino acids: CASSRSGVGFLEQFF. In nucleotides, the CDR3 is TGTGCCAGTAGTCGCAGCGGGGTGGGTTTTCTTGAGCAGTTCTTC.

J is TRBJ1-2 and V is TRBV29-1; unclear D gene. CDR3 length equals 15 residues. Deletions cut 0 bases from V and 4 bases from J, with 15 bases between. Germline CDR1 reads SQVTM; CDR2 reads ANQGSEA. CDR3 bases: TGCAGCGTTGAAGATCGTTATGCAGAGCTCTATGGCTACACCTTC. This sequence encodes CSVEDRYAELYGYTF.

The chain recombines TRBV5-4 with TRBJ1-4; maybe TRBD1 (5 bases). V lost 4 bases to trimming and J lost 8 bases, with 15 bases between them. The CDR3 consists of 14 residues. Germline V CDR1 and CDR2: SGHNT, YYREEE (reference sequence). The CDR3 DNA is TGTGCCAGCAGCCTAGACAGTATGGACGAAAAACTGTTTTTT. This gives the protein CASSLDSMDEKLFF.

This chain connects TRBV5-6 to TRBJ1-4, with a tentative D call TRBD1 (6 bases). CDR3 length equals 14 residues. Trimming stripped 5 bases from V and 5 bases from J, with 13 bases between. Per germline, CDR1 SGHDT and CDR2 YYEEEE. The CDR3 DNA is TGTGCCAGCAGTCCCGATCAGGGGAATGAAAAACTGTTTTTT. Amino acid sequence: CASSPDQGNEKLFF.

V is TRBV9 and J is TRBJ2-1; the match to TRBD2 covers 8 bases. Germline CDR1 is SGDLS and CDR2 is YYNGEE. The ends lost 3 bases at V and 2 bases at J; junction bases unmatched: 4. CDR3 length equals 15 residues. The CDR3 loop is CASSANGGAYNEQFF. DNA of the CDR3: TGTGCCAGCAGCGCAAACGGGGGGGCCTACAATGAGCAGTTCTTC. The full variable domain, completed using reference TRBV9 and TRBJ2-1, is DSGVTQTPKHLITATGQRVTLRCSPRSGDLSVYWYQQSLDQGLQFLIQYYNGEERAKGNILERFSAQQFPDLHSELNLSSLELGDSALYFCASSANGGAYNEQFFGPGTRLTVL.